This T cell receptor beta chain appears in the sequencing data of a study of blood T cell repertoires in COVID-19. Study details: From the United States, Italy and Spain came samples of acute and convalescent COVID-19.

Original handling: Reference gene primer amplification gave nucleated cell count estimates. The data were produced by immunoSEQ multiplex PCR, yet TCRdb's version contains in-frame clones alone and is incomplete. V and J calls and clone size come straight from that table; D and trimming were deduced from the DNA. The sample yields 200,000 to 250,000 clones, 85% to 90% seen once. The source material was PBMCs or T cells enriched from blood (not recorded which). The receptor was isolated from a woman in her forties or fifties who had recovered from COVID-19.

The CDR3 here is CASSESSGENIQYF. In DNA form, the CDR3 reads TGCGCCAGCAGTGAGTCGTCCGGGGAAAACATTCAGTACTTC. V usage is TRBV10-1 and J usage is TRBJ2-4; D is perhaps TRBD2 (5 bases). This CDR3 region has 14 residues. V gave up 0 bases and J gave up 5 bases, with 8 bases separating them. Per the germline V gene, CDR1 is WNHNN and CDR2 is SYGVQD (reference sequence).